This passage covers 30 T cell receptor beta chains from one sample sequenced in a study of cytomegalovirus exposure and HLA in healthy donors. The primer mix had 60 Vbeta and 13 Jbeta primers. Profiling relied on immunoSEQ multiplex PCR, and the TCRdb table lists in-frame clones only, not all of them. Of about 190,000 clones listed, more than 75% are singletons. The sample was PBMCs. Every receptor here comes from a woman in her forties or fifties in good health and CMV-seronegative.

This clone was seen a handful of times. V usage is TRBV29-1 and J usage is TRBJ2-7; 9 bases line up with TRBD1. Germline assignment: CDR1 SQVTM and CDR2 ANQGSEA. The length of the CDR3 is 12 residues. V shed 6 bases and J 4 bases; nucleotides not matched to a gene: 4. As DNA, the CDR3 is TGCAGCGTGGGGGGACAGGGTTACGAGCAGTACTTC. As protein: CSVGGQGYEQYF.

The V call is TRBV6-6, the J call TRBJ1-2, with D perhaps TRBD1 (5 bases). Germline assignment: CDR1 MNHNY and CDR2 SVGAGI (reference sequence). Trimming took 5 bases from V and 8 from J, leaving 18 bases between them. This CDR3 has 14 residues. CDR3: CASSSQARGNGYTF. The CDR3, as DNA: TGTGCCAGCAGTAGTCAAGCAAGGGGCAACGGCTACACCTTC.

This clone appeared once. The CDR3 reads CASSLGAGRDEKLFF. Here the CDR3 DNA reads TGTGCCAGCAGCTTAGGGGCAGGGAGGGATGAAAAACTGTTTTTT. The gene calls are TRBV7-9 and TRBJ1-4, with D possibly TRBD1 on 5 matching bases. CDR1 is SEHNR and CDR2 is FQNEAQ in the germline V gene (reference sequence). The CDR3 consists of 15 residues. Trimming left V 1 base short and J 6 bases short, with 12 bases between.

V gene TRBV4-1 combines with J gene TRBJ2-2; D is uncertain. Germline CDR1 is MGHRA and CDR2 is YSYEKL. Trimming removed 0 bases from V and 1 base from J, with 3 bases in between. This CDR3 has 14 amino acids. The CDR3 protein is CASSQEQNTGELFF. CDR3 bases: TGCGCCAGCAGCCAAGAACAGAACACCGGGGAGCTGTTTTTT.

This chain joins TRBV9 and TRBJ2-1; D possibly corresponds to TRBD2 (5 bases). V lost 0 bases, J lost 0 bases, and 13 bases lay in between. This CDR3 is 17 amino acids long. Germline CDR1 and CDR2: SGDLS and YYNGEE. The CDR3 region is CASSVATRGSSYNEQFF. The CDR3 coding sequence is TGTGCCAGCAGCGTAGCAACGCGAGGGAGCTCCTACAATGAGCAGTTCTTC.

This chain joins TRBV9 and TRBJ2-1; D is undetermined. The CDR3 runs to 14 residues. Germline V gene sequence: CDR1 SGDLS, CDR2 YYNGEE. V was trimmed by 0 bases and J by 0 bases, leaving 4 bases between them. CDR3 sequence: CASSVASSYNEQFF. The CDR3 DNA sequence: TGTGCCAGCAGCGTAGCTAGCTCCTACAATGAGCAGTTCTTC.

The CDR3 spells CASSHGTGTEAFF. In DNA form, the CDR3 reads TGCGCCAGCAGCCACGGGACAGGGACTGAAGCTTTCTTT. The V and J genes are TRBV5-1 and TRBJ1-1, with 9 positions matching TRBD1. With 4 bases clipped from V and 5 bases from J, the junction kept 3 bases outside the gene matches. In germline, CDR1 is SGHRS, CDR2 YFSETQ. The CDR3 has 13 amino acids.

This chain uses TRBV19 with TRBJ2-1, with 10 bases identical to TRBD2. The V and J ends lost 7 bases and 3 bases, in that order; junction bases with no gene match: 6. The CDR3 sequence is 15 residues long. The germline V gene has CDR1 LNHDA and CDR2 SQIVND (reference sequence). The CDR3 region is CASMVTSGVYNEQFF. The CDR3 DNA is TGTGCCAGTATGGTTACTAGCGGGGTCTACAATGAGCAGTTCTTC.

The rearrangement uses TRBV19 and TRBJ1-2; D not resolved. This CDR3 is built from 14 residues. V was trimmed by 8 bases and J by 0 bases, leaving 13 bases between them. Germline-derived CDR1 and CDR2 are LNHDA and SQIVND (reference sequence). CDR3 sequence: CASARRQANYGYTF. As DNA, the CDR3 is TGTGCCAGTGCTCGTCGCCAGGCTAACTATGGCTACACCTTC.

This chain connects TRBV4-1 to TRBJ1-2; perhaps TRBD1 as D (6 bases). The CDR3 is 13 amino acids. Trimming removed 1 base at V and 6 bases at J, with 9 bases between. Looked up from germline, CDR1 is MGHRA and CDR2 is YSYEKL. In DNA, the CDR3 is TGCGCCAGCAGCCAAGCACAGGGTGATGGCTACACCTTC. It specifies CASSQAQGDGYTF.

The genes are TRBV10-3 and TRBJ1-1, with 7 bases that match TRBD1. The CDR3 extends over 12 amino acids. J gave up 7 bases and V 7 bases, and 6 bases lay outside the gene matches. CDR1 is ENHRY, CDR2 SYGVKD, per germline. The CDR3 bases are TGTGCCATCAAGGGACAGTCATTTGAAGCTTTCTTT. Protein product: CAIKGQSFEAFF.

The V and J genes are TRBV27 and TRBJ2-5; 8 bases are a match to TRBD2. The length of the CDR3 is 14 residues. V lost 4 bases to trimming and J lost 5 bases; unmatched junction nucleotides: 6. Germline loops: CDR1 MNHEY, CDR2 SMNVEV (reference sequence). The CDR3 spells CASSYGGGTETQYF. In nucleotides, the CDR3 is TGTGCCAGCAGTTACGGCGGGGGGACGGAGACCCAGTACTTC.

The rearrangement joins TRBV7-8 to TRBJ2-2; TRBD1 might be the D (5 bases). Germline V CDR1 and CDR2: SGHVS, FQNEAQ. Trimming stripped 1 base from V and 5 bases from J, with 8 bases between. The CDR3 covers 14 residues. CDR3 in DNA: TGTGCCAGCAGCTTAGGACAGCTGACCGGGGAGCTGTTTTTT. This encodes CASSLGQLTGELFF.

The J gene is TRBJ1-4, the V gene TRBV14, with a possible D match to TRBD1 (6 bases). Per germline, CDR1 SGHDN and CDR2 FVKESK. This CDR3 has 13 amino acids. The V and J ends lost 3 bases and 11 bases respectively, with 13 bases between them. The CDR3 here is CASSQLTGLKLFF. As DNA, the CDR3 is TGTGCCAGCAGCCAGCTCACAGGGCTGAAACTGTTTTTT.

The V gene is TRBV11-2, the J gene TRBJ2-5; TRBD2 agrees at 13 bases. Germline CDR1 SGHAT, CDR2 FQNNGV. CDR3 length: 15 residues. Trimming cost V 6 bases and J 5 bases; bases outside gene matches: 6. The CDR3 reads CASRLAGGVGETQYF. The CDR3 DNA reads TGTGCCAGCAGACTAGCGGGAGGGGTGGGGGAGACCCAGTACTTC. The whole variable domain, filled in from reference TRBV11-2 and TRBJ2-5, reads EAGVAQSPRYKIIEKRQSVAFWCNPISGHATLYWYQQILGQGPKLLIQFQNNGVVDDSQLPKDRFSAERLKGVDSTLKIQPAKLEDSAVYLCASRLAGGVGETQYFGPGTRLLVL.

This clone occurred once. This chain connects TRBV7-6 to TRBJ2-7, with TRBD2 matching over 10 bases. Germline V gene lookup returns CDR1 SGHVS and CDR2 FNYEAQ. The CDR3 sequence is 15 residues long. V lost 1 base and J lost 7; bases outside the gene matches: 7. CDR3 DNA: TGTGCCAGCAGCTTAGGAGCGGGAGGGCCGGGGGAGCAGTACTTC. As protein: CASSLGAGGPGEQYF.

In this sample, this clone turned up once. The genes are TRBV6-5 and TRBJ1-2; 10 bases map to TRBD1. J gave up 6 bases and V 4 bases, and 11 bases lay outside the gene matches. The CDR3 covers 16 residues. Germline V CDR1 and CDR2: MNHEY, SVGAGI. CDR3 region: CASSSRDRGLKNGYTF. The CDR3, as DNA: TGTGCCAGCAGTTCCCGGGACAGGGGCCTGAAGAATGGCTACACCTTC.

J is TRBJ1-3 and V is TRBV6-6; D ambiguous. Germline V gene sequence: CDR1 MNHNY, CDR2 SVGAGI (reference sequence). The V and J ends lost 6 bases and 4 bases respectively, with 13 bases between them. The CDR3 loop spans 14 amino acids. CDR3 nucleotide sequence: TGTGCCAGCAGAACCGGACTAGGGGGAAACACCATATATTTT. Protein product: CASRTGLGGNTIYF.

The rearrangement links TRBV5-4 to TRBJ2-3; TRBD1 matches at 7 bases. CDR1 is SGHNT and CDR2 is YYREEE in the germline V gene (reference sequence). V trimming: 1 base; J trimming: 1 base; junction bases outside the gene matches: 9. There are 17 residues in the CDR3. In nucleotides, the CDR3 is TGTGCCAGCAGCTTGCGCCTTCTAACAGGGGGCACAGATACGCAGTATTTT. Translating gives CASSLRLLTGGTDTQYF.

The rearrangement uses TRBV11-2 and TRBJ1-5; D ambiguous. This CDR3 is built from 15 residues. From germline, CDR1 is SGHAT and CDR2 FQNNGV. Deletions cut 0 bases from V and 4 bases from J, with 10 bases between. CDR3 amino acids: CASSLEGRWNQPQHF. Here the CDR3 DNA reads TGTGCCAGCAGCTTAGAGGGGAGGTGGAATCAGCCCCAGCATTTT.

The chain couples TRBV28 to TRBJ1-2; 8 bases agree with TRBD1. The CDR3 is 15 amino acids. Germline values: CDR1 MDHEN, CDR2 SYDVKM. J lost 2 bases, V lost 7 bases, and 9 bases had no gene match. CDR3 DNA: TGTGCCAGCACTACAGGGGGGGTAGGGAACTATGGCTACACCTTC. Translating gives CASTTGGVGNYGYTF.

The chain joins TRBV7-3 to TRBJ2-2; 12 nucleotides align to TRBD2. Trimming took 4 bases from V and 4 from J; bases not matched to a gene: 1. Germline CDR1 SGHTA, CDR2 FQGTGA. This CDR3 has 15 amino acids. As DNA, the CDR3 is TGTGCCAGCAGCTCTAGCGGGGGGGCCACCGGGGAGCTGTTTTTT. Protein: CASSSSGGATGELFF.

This clone appeared a few times. The rearrangement links TRBV18 to TRBJ1-2, with a possible D match to TRBD1 (5 bases). The CDR3 runs 16 residues. Germline V gene lookup returns CDR1 KGHSH and CDR2 LQKENI. The V gene lost 1 base and the J gene lost 0 bases, with 12 bases spanning the gap. CDR3 sequence (DNA): TGTGCCAGCTCACCACTTGAGGACATAACTAACTATGGCTACACCTTC. Encoded protein: CASSPLEDITNYGYTF.

This chain joins TRBV7-2 and TRBJ2-3, with TRBD1 identical over 7 bases. From germline, CDR1 is SGHTA and CDR2 FQGNSA. The CDR3 covers 15 residues. After removal of 1 base from V and 1 base from J, the junction contained 2 bases not matched to a gene. The CDR3 here is CASSLEGARTDTQYF. CDR3 coding DNA: TGTGCCAGCAGCTTAGAGGGGGCCCGCACAGATACGCAGTATTTT.

The chain couples TRBV4-1 to TRBJ1-1; 7 bases are a match to TRBD1. Germline loops: CDR1 MGHRA, CDR2 YSYEKL. The CDR3 length is 15 residues. After removal of 3 bases from V and 1 base from J, the junction contained 5 bases not matched to a gene. The CDR3 DNA is TGCGCCAGCAGCCACCTGGGACAGCCGAACACTGAAGCTTTCTTT. It translates to CASSHLGQPNTEAFF.

V gene TRBV7-9 combines with J gene TRBJ2-1; weak D call: TRBD2 (5 bases). In germline, CDR1 is SEHNR, CDR2 FQNEAQ (reference sequence). The CDR3 is 17 residues long. V gave up 4 bases and J gave up 0 bases, with 16 bases separating them. CDR3 region: CASSSMSGADSYNEQFF. CDR3 sequence (DNA): TGTGCCAGCAGCTCAATGAGCGGAGCAGACTCCTACAATGAGCAGTTCTTC.

V usage is TRBV11-1 and J usage is TRBJ1-1, with D tentatively TRBD1 (6 bases). The germline V gene encodes CDR1 SGHAT and CDR2 FQDESV (reference sequence). Trimming stripped 6 bases from V and 7 bases from J, with 27 bases between. This CDR3 is 17 amino acids long. The CDR3 DNA reads TGTGCCAGCAGTCTCAGGGGCCGCTTTTCGCTTGGTGGTGAAGCTTTCTTT. Translation gives CASSLRGRFSLGGEAFF.

The chain combines TRBV9 with TRBJ2-1; D might be TRBD2 (6 bases). V was trimmed by 0 bases and J by 6 bases, leaving 10 bases between them. The CDR3 is made up of 14 amino acids. Per germline, CDR1 SGDLS and CDR2 YYNGEE. CDR3 DNA sequence: TGTGCCAGCAGCGTAGGAAAAGCGGGCAATGAGCAGTTCTTC. Its translation: CASSVGKAGNEQFF. The variable domain in full, with the rest retrieved from reference TRBV9 and TRBJ2-1, is DSGVTQTPKHLITATGQRVTLRCSPRSGDLSVYWYQQSLDQGLQFLIQYYNGEERAKGNILERFSAQQFPDLHSELNLSSLELGDSALYFCASSVGKAGNEQFFGPGTRLTVL.

The chain joins TRBV7-2 to TRBJ1-5; 8 positions match TRBD1. CDR3 length: 15 residues. Germline trimming cut 5 bases from V and 0 bases from J; bases unmatched to any gene: 3. Germline V gene sequence: CDR1 SGHTA, CDR2 FQGNSA. The CDR3: CASSRTGYSNQPQHF. The CDR3 DNA reads TGTGCCAGCAGCAGGACAGGGTATAGCAATCAGCCCCAGCATTTT.

This chain connects TRBV9 to TRBJ1-5; possible D gene TRBD1, 5 bases. The CDR3 sequence is 14 residues long. The germline V gene has CDR1 SGDLS and CDR2 YYNGEE. Between the trimmed V and J ends, which lost 0 bases and 4 bases, there was a span of 8 bases. The CDR3: CASSVGAGNQPQHF. The CDR3 DNA reads as TGTGCCAGCAGCGTAGGGGCAGGGAATCAGCCCCAGCATTTT. Full variable domain (remainder filled in from reference TRBV9 and TRBJ1-5): DSGVTQTPKHLITATGQRVTLRCSPRSGDLSVYWYQQSLDQGLQFLIQYYNGEERAKGNILERFSAQQFPDLHSELNLSSLELGDSALYFCASSVGAGNQPQHFGDGTRLSIL.